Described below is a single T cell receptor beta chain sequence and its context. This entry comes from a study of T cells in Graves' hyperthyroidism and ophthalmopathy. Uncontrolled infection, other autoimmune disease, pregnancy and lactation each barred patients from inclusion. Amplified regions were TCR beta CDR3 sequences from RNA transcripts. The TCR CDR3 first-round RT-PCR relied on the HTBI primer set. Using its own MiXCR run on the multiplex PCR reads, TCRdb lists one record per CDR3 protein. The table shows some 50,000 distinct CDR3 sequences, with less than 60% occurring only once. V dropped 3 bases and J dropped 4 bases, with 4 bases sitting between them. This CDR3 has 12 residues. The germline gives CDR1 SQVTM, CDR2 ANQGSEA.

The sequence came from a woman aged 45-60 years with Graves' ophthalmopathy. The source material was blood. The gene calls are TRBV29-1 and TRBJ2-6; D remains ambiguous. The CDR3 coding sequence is TGCAGCGTTGAGGGGGGGGCCAACGTCCTGACTTTC. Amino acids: CSVEGGANVLTF.